What follows are 4 T cell receptor beta chains derived from one specimen sequenced in a study of siplizumab effects on memory and regulatory T cells. TCRdb's table, derived via immunoSEQ multiplex PCR, lists solely in-frame clones and lacks some. The profile covers around 100,000 clones, with approximately 94% appearing a single time and approximately 1.4% taken by the ten largest. Sequencing was done on a sample of non-Treg CD4+ T cells sorted from blood. The receptor source for this set is a human donor in good health.

This CDR3 is CASSFGDLYVLTF. The CDR3 region has the DNA TGTGCCAGCAGCTTTGGGGATCTCTACGTCCTGACTTTC. The chain couples TRBV5-6 to TRBJ2-6; D is ambiguous. Germline CDR1 reads SGHDT; CDR2 reads YYEEEE. The CDR3 contains 13 residues. The V end was cut by 2 bases, the J end by 11 bases, with 11 bases between.

The chain carries TRBV10-3 and TRBJ2-7; D possibly matches TRBD1 or TRBD2 (5 bases each). V lost 10 bases to trimming and J lost 2 bases, with 18 bases between them. The germline V gene has CDR1 ENHRY and CDR2 SYGVKD. This CDR3 has 14 amino acids. The CDR3 here is CATRDRSVTYEQYF. CDR3 sequence (DNA): TGTGCCACCCGGGACCGCTCCGTTACCTACGAGCAGTACTTC.

The CDR3 DNA follows: TGTGCCAGCAGCCCAGGACAGTTCACAGATACGCAGTATTTT. This gives the protein CASSPGQFTDTQYF. The chain uses TRBV7-9 and TRBJ2-3; D might be TRBD1 (6 bases). The CDR3 consists of 14 residues. V was trimmed by 5 bases and J by 2 bases, leaving 11 bases between them. Per the germline V gene, CDR1 is SEHNR and CDR2 is FQNEAQ (reference sequence).

The chain employs TRBV6-1 and TRBJ1-2; D possibly corresponds to TRBD1 (6 bases). The CDR3 has 14 residues. Trimming cost V 7 bases and J 2 bases, with 14 bases left between them. The germline V gene has CDR1 MNHNS and CDR2 SASEGT. The CDR3 nucleotides are TGTGCCAGCAAAATGGGGGGCTACAACTATGGCTACACCTTC. Protein product: CASKMGGYNYGYTF.